This TCR beta chain is drawn from a study of cytomegalovirus exposure and HLA in healthy donors. The PCR employed 60 Vbeta primers together with 13 Jbeta primers. The repertoire was sequenced with immunoSEQ multiplex PCR; TCRdb's copy has only in-frame clones and lacks some. The sample lists approximately 140,000 clones, about 79% occurring once. V was pared by 7 bases and J by 0 bases, with 12 bases between. The CDR3 is 14 amino acids. CDR1 and CDR2 from the germline V gene are SEHNR and FQNEAQ (reference sequence). This sequence originates from a man aged 35-49 years in good health and CMV-seropositive. Sequencing input: PBMCs. The chain is built from TRBV7-9 and TRBJ2-5; the D gene is possibly TRBD1 (7 bases). DNA for the CDR3: TGTGCCAGCAACCCAGGGGGGTACCAAGAGACCCAGTACTTC. Its translation: CASNPGGYQETQYF.